This T cell receptor (beta chain) was sequenced during a study of T cells in localized non-small cell lung cancer. Repertoires were generated with immunoSEQ multiplex PCR, while TCRdb's copy carries only in-frame clones and drops some. The table lists roughly 72,000 clones, around 84% of them singletons, with about a tenth in the top ten. Germline V gene sequence: CDR1 MDHEN, CDR2 SYDVKM. The length of the CDR3 is 14 residues. The ends lost 2 bases at V and 7 bases at J; junction bases unmatched: 7. The genes are TRBV28 and TRBJ1-2, with 7 bases that match TRBD1. Material: peripheral blood, obtained before any cancer treatment. This clonotype originated in a female donor at least 60 years old with stage I lung adenocarcinoma. The CDR3 DNA is TGTGCCAGCAGTTTAGGCAGGGGGGCTCGTGGCTACACCTTC. It codes for CASSLGRGARGYTF.